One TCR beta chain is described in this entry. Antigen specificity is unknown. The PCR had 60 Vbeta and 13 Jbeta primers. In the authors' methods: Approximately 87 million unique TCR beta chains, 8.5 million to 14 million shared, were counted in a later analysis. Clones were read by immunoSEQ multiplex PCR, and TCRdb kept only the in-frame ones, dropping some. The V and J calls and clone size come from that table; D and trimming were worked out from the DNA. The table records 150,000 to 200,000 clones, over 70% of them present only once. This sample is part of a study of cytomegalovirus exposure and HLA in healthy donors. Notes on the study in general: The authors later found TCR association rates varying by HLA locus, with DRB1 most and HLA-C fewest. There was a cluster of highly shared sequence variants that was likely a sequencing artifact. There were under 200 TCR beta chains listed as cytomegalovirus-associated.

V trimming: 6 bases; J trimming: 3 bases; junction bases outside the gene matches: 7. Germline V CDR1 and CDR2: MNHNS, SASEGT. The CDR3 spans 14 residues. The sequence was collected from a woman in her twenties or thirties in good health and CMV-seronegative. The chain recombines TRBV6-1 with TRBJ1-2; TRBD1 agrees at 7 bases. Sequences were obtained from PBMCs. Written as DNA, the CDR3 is TGTGCCAGCAGACAGACAGGGTGGGACTATGGCTACACCTTC. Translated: CASRQTGWDYGYTF.